This T cell receptor beta chain originates from a study of STAT5B mutations in CD4+ large granular lymphocyte leukemia. This clone was seen more than once but under ten times. Assay: immunoSEQ multiplex PCR; the TCRdb copy retains only in-frame clones and omits some. The top ten hold under 4.5% of the sample, which has tens of thousands of clones, roughly 79% seen once. The CDR3 totals 13 residues. The germline gives CDR1 SQVTM, CDR2 ANQGSEA. The junction had 2 bases not matched to a gene; V was cut back by 4 bases and J by 3 bases. The sequencing sample was made of CD4+ T cells from blood buffy coats. This TCR was sampled from a human donor in good health. The chain carries TRBV29-1 and TRBJ2-2, with 7 bases that match TRBD1. The CDR3 region is CSVGQGYTGELFF. CDR3 sequence (DNA): TGCAGCGTTGGACAGGGCTACACCGGGGAGCTGTTTTTT.